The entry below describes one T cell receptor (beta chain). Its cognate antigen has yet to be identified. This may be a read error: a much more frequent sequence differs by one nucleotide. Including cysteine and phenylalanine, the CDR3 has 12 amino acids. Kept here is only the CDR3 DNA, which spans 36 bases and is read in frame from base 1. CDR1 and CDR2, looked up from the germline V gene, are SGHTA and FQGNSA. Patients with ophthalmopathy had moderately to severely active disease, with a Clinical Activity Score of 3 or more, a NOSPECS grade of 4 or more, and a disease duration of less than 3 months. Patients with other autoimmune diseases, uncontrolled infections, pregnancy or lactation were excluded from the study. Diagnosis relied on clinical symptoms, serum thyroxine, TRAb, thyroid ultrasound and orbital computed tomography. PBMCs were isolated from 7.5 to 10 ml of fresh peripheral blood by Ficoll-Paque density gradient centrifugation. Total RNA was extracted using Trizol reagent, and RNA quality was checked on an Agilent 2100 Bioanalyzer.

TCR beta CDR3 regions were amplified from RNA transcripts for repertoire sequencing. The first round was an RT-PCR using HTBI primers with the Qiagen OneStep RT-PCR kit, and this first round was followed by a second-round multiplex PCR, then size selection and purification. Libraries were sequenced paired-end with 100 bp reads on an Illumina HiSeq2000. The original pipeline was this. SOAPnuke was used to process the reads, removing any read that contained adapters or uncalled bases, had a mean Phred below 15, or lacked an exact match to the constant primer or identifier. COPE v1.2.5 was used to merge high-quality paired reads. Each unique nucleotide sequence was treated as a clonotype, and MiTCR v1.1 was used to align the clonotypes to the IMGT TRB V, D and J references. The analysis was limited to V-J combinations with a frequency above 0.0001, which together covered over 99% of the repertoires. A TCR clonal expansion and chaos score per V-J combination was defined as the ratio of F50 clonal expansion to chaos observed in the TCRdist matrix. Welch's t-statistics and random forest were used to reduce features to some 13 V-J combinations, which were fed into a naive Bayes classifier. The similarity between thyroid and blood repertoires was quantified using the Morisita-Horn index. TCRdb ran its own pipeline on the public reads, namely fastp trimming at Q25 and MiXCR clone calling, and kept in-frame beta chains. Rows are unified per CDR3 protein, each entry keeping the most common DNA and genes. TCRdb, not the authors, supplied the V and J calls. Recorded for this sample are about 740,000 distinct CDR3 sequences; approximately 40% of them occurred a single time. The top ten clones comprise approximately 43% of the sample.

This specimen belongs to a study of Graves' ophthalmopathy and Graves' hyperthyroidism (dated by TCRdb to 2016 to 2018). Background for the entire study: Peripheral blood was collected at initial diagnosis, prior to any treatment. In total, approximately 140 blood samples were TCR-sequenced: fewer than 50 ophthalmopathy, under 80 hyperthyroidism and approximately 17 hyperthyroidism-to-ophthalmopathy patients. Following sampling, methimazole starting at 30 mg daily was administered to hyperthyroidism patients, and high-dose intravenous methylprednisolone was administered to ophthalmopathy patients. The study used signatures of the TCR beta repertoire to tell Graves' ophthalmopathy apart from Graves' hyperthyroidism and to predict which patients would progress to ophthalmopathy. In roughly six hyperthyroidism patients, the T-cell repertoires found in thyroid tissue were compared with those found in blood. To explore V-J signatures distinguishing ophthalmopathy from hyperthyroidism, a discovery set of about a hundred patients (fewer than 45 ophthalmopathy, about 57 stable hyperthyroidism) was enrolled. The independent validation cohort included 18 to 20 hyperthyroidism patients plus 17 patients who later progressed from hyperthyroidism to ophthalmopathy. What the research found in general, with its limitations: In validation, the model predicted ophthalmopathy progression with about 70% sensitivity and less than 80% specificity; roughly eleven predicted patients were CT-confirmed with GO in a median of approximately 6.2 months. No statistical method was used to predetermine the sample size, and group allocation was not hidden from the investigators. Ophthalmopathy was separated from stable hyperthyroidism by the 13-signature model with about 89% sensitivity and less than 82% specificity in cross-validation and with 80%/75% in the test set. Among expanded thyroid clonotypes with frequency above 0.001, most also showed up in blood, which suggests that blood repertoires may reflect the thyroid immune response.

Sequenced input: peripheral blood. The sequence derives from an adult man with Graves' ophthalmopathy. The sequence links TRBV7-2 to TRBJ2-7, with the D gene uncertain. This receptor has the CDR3 CARSPADHEQYF. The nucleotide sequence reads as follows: TGTGCCCGCAGCCCGGCTGATCACGAGCAGTACTTC. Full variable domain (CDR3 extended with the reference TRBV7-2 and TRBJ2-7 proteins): GAGVSQSPSNKVTEKGKDVELRCDPISGHTALYWYRQSLGQGLEFLIYFQGNSAPDKSGLPSDRFSAERTGGSVSTLTIQRTQQEDSAVYLCARSPADHEQYFGPGTRLTVT.